A selection of T cell receptor beta chains follows, all from one sample in a study of Graves' ophthalmopathy and Graves' hyperthyroidism. TCRdb re-called the multiplex PCR reads with MiXCR, one entry per CDR3 protein. The repertoire includes about 220,000 distinct CDR3 sequences, under 25% of them detected once, and roughly 39% sits in the top ten. Sample: peripheral blood. All receptors derive from a woman aged 45-59 years with Graves' ophthalmopathy. Each CDR3 is given without its conserved first and last residue.

V	J	CDR3
TRBV7-9	TRBJ1-5	ASSLAGANQPQH
TRBV6-1	TRBJ2-7	ASSPPGSGDYEQY
TRBV29-1	TRBJ2-7	SGLGRGLRMGGLYEQY
TRBV6-2/TRBV6-3	TRBJ1-2	ASSRNREGGYT
TRBV20-1	TRBJ2-7	SATSGTGGRGYEQY
TRBV12-3/TRBV12-4	TRBJ2-3	ASSLYRPSTDTQY
TRBV15	TRBJ2-5	ATSRDRLSQY
TRBV6-1	TRBJ2-7	ASGRTALYEQY
TRBV20-1	TRBJ1-1	SAPDTEAF
TRBV11-2	TRBJ2-1	ASSLSSGYNEQF
TRBV20-1	TRBJ2-7	SAREAGAYEQY
TRBV29-1	TRBJ2-5	SVGEGGYQETQY
TRBV4-2	TRBJ2-7	ASSQEGTGPLSYEQY
TRBV11-1	TRBJ2-7	ASSLAQGAGYEQY
TRBV12-3/TRBV12-4	TRBJ1-1	ASSKDGEAF
TRBV27	TRBJ2-5	ASSLYAGGTQETQY
TRBV10-3	TRBJ2-7	AIKEGVDSREQY
TRBV29-1	TRBJ2-3	SVVRALGDTQY
TRBV20-1	TRBJ2-4	SARSGKNIQY
TRBV6-1	TRBJ1-1	ASTLTGLSHTEAF
TRBV9	TRBJ2-7	ASSVGSTTSTYEQY
TRBV7-3	TRBJ2-2	ASSSSGAGELF
TRBV6-9	TRBJ2-7	ASSYCLADTYEQY
TRBV6-1	TRBJ1-5	ASSSDGISNQPQH
TRBV12-3/TRBV12-4	TRBJ1-5	ASSLARGQINQPQH
TRBV9	TRBJ2-2	ASRVGQTGELF
TRBV5-1	TRBJ2-7	ASSRGGGDEQY